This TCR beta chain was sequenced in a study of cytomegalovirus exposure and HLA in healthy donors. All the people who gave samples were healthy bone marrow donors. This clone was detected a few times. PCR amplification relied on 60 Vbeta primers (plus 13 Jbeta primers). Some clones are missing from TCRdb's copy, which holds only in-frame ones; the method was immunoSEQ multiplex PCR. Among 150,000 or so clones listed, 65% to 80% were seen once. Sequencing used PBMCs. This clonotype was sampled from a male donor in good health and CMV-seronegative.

The CDR3 region is CASSVGQGAYEQYF. In nucleotides, the CDR3 is TGTGCCAGCAGCGTAGGGCAGGGGGCCTACGAGCAGTACTTC. V gene TRBV9 combines with J gene TRBJ2-7; 7 bases agree with TRBD1. With V trimmed by 0 bases and J by 2 bases, 2 bases remained unmatched. The length of the CDR3 is 14 residues. The germline CDR1 and CDR2 sequences are SGDLS and YYNGEE.